This T cell receptor beta chain was documented in a study of blood T cell repertoires in COVID-19. Background on the study: Spain, Italy and the United States supplied samples that represented acute and convalescent COVID-19. Sample material is recorded as cDNA or gDNA derived from T cells, B-cell-depleted T cells, or PBMCs.

Between the trimmed V and J ends, which lost 6 bases and 5 bases, there was a span of 11 bases. CDR3 size: 13 residues. In the source study's methods: Amplifying reference gene primers gave estimates of nucleated cell counts. Assay: immunoSEQ multiplex PCR; the TCRdb copy retains only in-frame clones and omits some. That table supplies the V and J calls and clone size; D and trimming were determined from the DNA. Altogether 140,000 to 150,000 clones are present, about 88% being singletons, with the ten largest covering roughly 2.5%. Source material: peripheral blood. The receptor's source is a human donor with acute or convalescent COVID-19. The donor label of this sample is uncertain. This chain uses TRBV12-3 or TRBV12-4 with TRBJ2-1; D might be TRBD2 (7 bases). The CDR3 bases are TGTGCCAGCAGACAGGGAGGGGACAATGAGCAGTTCTTC. Residues: CASRQGGDNEQFF.